This TCR beta chain is drawn from a study of T cell responses to AZD1222 COVID-19 vaccine. Study observations and caveats: Targets within unmutated variant regions were reportedly found for nearly half of spike-specific TCRs. Clonal diversity was possibly underestimated, and white British individuals and females predominated among donors.

Sequencing was performed with immunoSEQ multiplex PCR; in TCRdb, only in-frame clones are kept and a portion is missing. In the table there are over 100,000 clones, about 89% of which are singletons. Concerning this clone: Its antigen is unknown.

The V and J ends lost 4 bases and 9 bases respectively, with 19 bases between them. The V gene's germline CDR1 is MNHEY and CDR2 SMNVEV (reference sequence). This CDR3 region has 14 residues. The clonotype originates from an adult in good health. The material sequenced was peripheral blood, taken on day 0 of AZD1222 vaccination. The J gene is TRBJ2-7, the V gene TRBV27; D could derive from TRBD1 or TRBD2 (5 bases each). CDR3 in DNA: TGTGCCAGCAGTTCCTGGGACGGTTCGCGAAGGCAGTACTTC. Translating it yields CASSSWDGSRRQYF.